Listed below are T cell receptor beta chains from one sample, sequenced in a study of regulatory T cells in long-lasting Graves disease. TCRdb called the multiplex PCR reads again in MiXCR, with one record for every CDR3 protein. Seen here are about 660,000 distinct CDR3 sequences, approximately 29% observed once, and the top ten hold about 42%. Source: peripheral blood mononuclear cells (PBMCs), taken when the disease was refractory, from a patient treated with antithyroid drugs. The receptors shown here come from a female donor with Graves disease. Both conserved end residues are part of each CDR3. D genes are given only for firm matches. Rows may omit the clone size; those that give it use once, few, many or a size class.

CDR3 protein | CDR3 DNA | V gene | D gene | clone size | CDR3 length | J gene
CAWSPVRVGGTEAFF | TGTGCCTGGAGTCCCGTTCGGGTTGGGGGCACTGAAGCTTTCTTT | TRBV30 | . | few | 15 | TRBJ1-1
CSARPSGRRTLYEQYF | TGCAGTGCTAGGCCTAGCGGGAGGCGTACCCTTTACGAGCAGTACTTC | TRBV20-1 | TRBD2 | . | 16 | TRBJ2-7
CASRLGLAGRSGANVLTF | TGTGCCAGCAGGTTGGGACTAGCGGGACGCTCTGGGGCCAACGTCCTGACTTTC | TRBV12-3/TRBV12-4 | TRBD2 | . | 18 | TRBJ2-6
CASSLLRETQYF | TGTGCCAGCAGCCTCCTACGTGAGACCCAGTACTTC | TRBV3-1 | . | many | 12 | TRBJ2-5
CASSPPGTGPFFEQYF | TGTGCCAGCAGCCCTCCCGGGACAGGGCCCTTCTTCGAGCAGTACTTC | TRBV11-3 | TRBD1 | many | 16 | TRBJ2-7
CSARDQGRVVMKANTGELFF | TGCAGTGCTAGAGATCAGGGGCGAGTCGTGATGAAGGCGAACACCGGGGAGCTGTTTTTT | TRBV20-1 | . | . | 20 | TRBJ2-2
CASSGDRHYGYTF | TGCGCCAGCAGTGGGGACAGGCACTATGGCTACACCTTC | TRBV10-2 | TRBD1 | . | 13 | TRBJ1-2
CASSYSSGRDEKLFF | TGTGCCAGCAGTTACTCGTCGGGAAGGGATGAAAAACTGTTTTTT | TRBV6-2/TRBV6-3 | . | . | 15 | TRBJ1-4
CATGGAWNTEAFF | TGTGCCACTGGGGGGGCCTGGAACACTGAAGCTTTCTTT | TRBV6-1 | . | few | 13 | TRBJ1-1
CASRGPGTPDEKLFF | TGTGCCAGCAGAGGTCCGGGGACGCCTGATGAAAAACTGTTTTTT | TRBV7-9 | . | few | 15 | TRBJ1-4
CASSQREVDYGYTF | TGTGCCAGCAGCCAAAGGGAAGTGGACTATGGCTACACCTTC | TRBV3-1 | . | many | 14 | TRBJ1-2
CASSPVVLPQHF | TGTGCCAGCAGTCCCGTAGTTTTGCCCCAGCATTTT | TRBV28 | . | many | 12 | TRBJ1-5
CASSLEFPGGASEAFF | TGTGCCAGCAGCTTAGAGTTCCCAGGGGGCGCCTCTGAAGCTTTCTTT | TRBV13 | TRBD1 | . | 16 | TRBJ1-1
CASSLGEANYGYTF | TGCGCCAGCAGCTTGGGAGAAGCTAACTATGGCTACACCTTC | TRBV5-1 | . | few | 14 | TRBJ1-2
CAWSGTGVKKLFF | TGTGCCTGGAGTGGGACAGGGGTGAAAAAACTGTTTTTT | TRBV30 | TRBD1 | . | 13 | TRBJ1-4
CASSLSGRAYGQYF | TGTGCCAGCAGTCTCAGCGGGAGGGCCTACGGGCAGTACTTC | TRBV12-3/TRBV12-4 | TRBD2 | . | 14 | TRBJ2-7
CSARLRDRGQPQHF | TGCAGTGCTAGACTCCGGGACAGGGGCCAGCCCCAGCATTTT | TRBV20-1 | TRBD1 | . | 14 | TRBJ1-5
CASSQVGFGETQYF | TGTGCCAGCAGTCAAGTGGGTTTCGGGGAGACCCAGTACTTC | TRBV12-3/TRBV12-4 | . | many | 14 | TRBJ2-5
CASSLRQWDGYTF | TGTGCCAGCAGTTTGCGTCAGTGGGATGGCTACACCTTC | TRBV12-3/TRBV12-4 | . | many | 13 | TRBJ1-2
CASSRTAEKLFF | TGTGCCAGCAGCCGGACTGCCGAAAAACTGTTTTTT | TRBV11-2 | . | few | 12 | TRBJ1-4
CATSLHIMNTEAFF | TGTGCCACCTCCTTACACATCATGAACACTGAAGCTTTCTTT | TRBV24-1 | . | few | 14 | TRBJ1-1
CSARAVLSTGELFF | TGCAGTGCTAGAGCGGTGCTATCCACCGGGGAGCTGTTTTTT | TRBV20-1 | . | . | 14 | TRBJ2-2
CASSIDPRAAGYGYTF | TGTGCCAGTAGTATAGATCCCAGGGCCGCAGGCTATGGCTACACCTTC | TRBV19 | . | . | 16 | TRBJ1-2
CASTQSPRTGELFF | TGTGCCAGCACCCAAAGCCCCCGAACCGGGGAGCTGTTTTTT | TRBV12-3/TRBV12-4 | . | few | 14 | TRBJ2-2
CASSRTVGTNEELFF | TGTGCCAGCAGCCGAACGGTTGGGACTAATGAAGAACTGTTTTTT | TRBV7-3 | . | . | 15 | TRBJ1-4
CASRRIPQGAIGTNEKLFF | TGTGCCAGCAGGAGAATCCCACAGGGGGCTATAGGAACTAATGAAAAACTGTTTTTT | TRBV6-1 | TRBD1 | few | 19 | TRBJ1-4
CASSPTSGTATDTQYF | TGCGCCAGCAGCCCAACCTCCGGGACAGCCACAGATACGCAGTATTTT | TRBV5-1 | TRBD1 | . | 16 | TRBJ2-3
CASSPREETEAFF | TGTGCCAGCTCACCGAGAGAGGAGACTGAAGCTTTCTTT | TRBV18 | . | . | 13 | TRBJ1-1
CASSLGLVGVSQPQHF | TGTGCCAGCAGTTTGGGCTTAGTGGGGGTGAGTCAGCCCCAGCATTTT | TRBV28 | . | . | 16 | TRBJ1-5
CSARGYTMNTEAFF | TGCAGTGCTAGAGGGTACACTATGAACACTGAAGCTTTCTTT | TRBV20-1 | . | . | 14 | TRBJ1-1
CASSPPRSSYEQYF | TGTGCCAGCTCACCACCCCGGAGCTCCTACGAGCAGTACTTC | TRBV6-1 | . | few | 14 | TRBJ2-7
CASSFGGVDIEQYF | TGTGCCAGCAGCTTTGGGGGAGTAGATATCGAGCAGTACTTC | TRBV11-2 | . | few | 14 | TRBJ2-7
CASWEALNTEAFF | TGTGCCAGCTGGGAAGCCTTGAACACTGAAGCTTTCTTT | TRBV7-4 | . | . | 13 | TRBJ1-1
CASNPGDGGNQPQHF | TGTGCCAGCAACCCCGGGGACGGGGGCAATCAGCCCCAGCATTTT | TRBV6-1 | . | . | 15 | TRBJ1-5